Listed here is a single T cell receptor (beta chain). The target antigen is unknown. It was with 60 Vbeta and 13 Jbeta primers that the PCR ran. Sequencing was performed with immunoSEQ multiplex PCR; in TCRdb, only in-frame clones are kept and a portion is missing. Among 55,000 to 75,000 clones listed, roughly 77% were seen once. The data were obtained in a study of cytomegalovirus exposure and HLA in healthy donors. Overall study context: HLA-typed donors contributed 65 million to 95 million unique TCRs, which were held in an early data release.

The CDR3 contains 14 residues. The ends were cut back, 1 base at V and 2 bases at J, with 8 bases in the middle. CDR1 SGHTA and CDR2 FQGNSA come from the germline V gene. Study-wide findings and caveats: Exclusion applied to some V segments, including TRBV6-2 and TRBV6-3, as they were indistinguishable. Prior analysis indicated that the majority of TCR beta V segments exhibited productivity approximately 87% or approximately 30% of the time.

This TCR was recovered from a man aged 25-45 years in good health and CMV-seropositive. The sequenced sample consisted of PBMCs. The genes are TRBV7-2 and TRBJ2-5, with a weak D call TRBD2 (6 bases). The CDR3 sequence: CASSLGAGQETQYF. CDR3 sequence (DNA): TGTGCCAGCAGCTTAGGGGCGGGACAAGAGACCCAGTACTTC.